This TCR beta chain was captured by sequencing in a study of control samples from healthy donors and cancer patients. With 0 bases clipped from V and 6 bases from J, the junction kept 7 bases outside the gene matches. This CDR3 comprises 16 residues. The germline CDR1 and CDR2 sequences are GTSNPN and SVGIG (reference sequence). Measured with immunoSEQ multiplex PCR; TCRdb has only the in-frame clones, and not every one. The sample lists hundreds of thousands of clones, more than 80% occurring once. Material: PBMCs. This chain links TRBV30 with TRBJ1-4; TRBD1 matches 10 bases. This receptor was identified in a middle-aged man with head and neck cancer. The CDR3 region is CAWSVGYGTGDEKLFF. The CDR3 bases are TGTGCCTGGAGTGTAGGGTATGGGACAGGGGATGAAAAACTGTTTTTT.